This T cell receptor (beta chain) originates from a study of cytomegalovirus exposure and HLA in healthy donors. Findings and limits, study-wide: Presence/absence analyses assumed roughly uniform sequencing depth across donors, which may not hold.

As regards this clone: Its specificity is unknown.

Primers included in the PCR were 60 Vbeta and 13 Jbeta primers. Libraries were prepared by immunoSEQ multiplex PCR; TCRdb keeps only in-frame clonotypes and omits some of them. The sample gives fewer than 140,000 clones, 60% to 75% of which show up once; less than 3% is in the top ten. Looked up from germline, CDR1 is SNHLY and CDR2 is FYNNEI. J lost 5 bases, V lost 8 bases, and 12 bases had no gene match. The CDR3 consists of 15 residues. V and J are TRBV2 and TRBJ1-5; 7 positions agree with TRBD1. The receptor's source is a male donor in good health and CMV-seropositive. Sequencing used PBMCs. The CDR3: CASARDSSKHQPQHF. The CDR3 region has the DNA TGTGCCAGCGCCAGGGACAGCTCCAAGCATCAGCCCCAGCATTTT.